The present T cell receptor beta chain was sequenced within a study of blood T cell repertoires in COVID-19. Study background: Material from acute and convalescent COVID-19 was sourced from the United States, Italy and Spain.

Cohort 3 donors were reported recovered after two negative PCRs, clearance, or symptom resolution. The CDR3 has 15 residues. V lost 4 bases, J lost 0 bases, and 13 bases lay in between. CDR1 is SGDLS, CDR2 YYNGEE, per germline. Per the original methods: Estimation of nucleated cell counts relied on the amplification of reference gene primers. Libraries were prepared by immunoSEQ multiplex PCR; TCRdb keeps only in-frame clonotypes and omits some of them. The DNA was the basis for D and trimming; V, J and clone size are from that table. In the table there are a few hundred thousand clones, about 87% of which are singletons.

This TCR was sampled from a woman between 50 and 59 years old who had recovered from COVID-19. The rearrangement joins TRBV9 to TRBJ1-2, with D perhaps matching TRBD1 (5 bases). Specimen: PBMCs or T cells enriched from blood (not recorded which). The CDR3 loop is CASSPLGHSNYGYTF. Here the CDR3 DNA reads TGTGCCAGCAGCCCCCTCGGACACTCTAACTATGGCTACACCTTC.